The 31 T cell receptor beta chains in this list originate from one sample, sequenced in a study of chemoradiotherapy in HPV16-positive cancers. Produced via immunoSEQ multiplex PCR; TCRdb's table is partial and in-frame only. This sample has approximately 9,200 clones, with approximately 72% found just once. The source material was tumor tissue, sampled from a patient who underwent chemoradiotherapy. The origin of the receptors is a human donor with HPV-associated anogenital cancer.

The chain employs TRBV27 and TRBJ1-1; 7 positions match TRBD1. CDR3 length: 14 amino acids. Trimming at V came to 5 bases and at J to 1 base, leaving 4 bases not matched to a gene. Germline assignment: CDR1 MNHEY and CDR2 SMNVEV (reference sequence). The CDR3 sequence: CASSIGTANTEAFF. CDR3 DNA sequence: TGTGCCAGCAGTATAGGGACAGCGAACACTGAAGCTTTCTTT.

V and J are TRBV5-1 and TRBJ1-4, with unresolved D. Germline CDR1 SGHRS, CDR2 YFSETQ. Trimming left V 1 base short and J 8 bases short, with 12 bases between. This CDR3 spans 14 amino acids. This CDR3 is CASSLRSIREKLFF. CDR3 nucleotide sequence: TGCGCCAGCAGCTTGCGCAGTATTCGGGAAAAACTGTTTTTT.

V gene TRBV5-4 combines with J gene TRBJ1-6; no clear D gene. CDR3 length: 12 residues. Looked up from germline, CDR1 is SGHNT and CDR2 is YYREEE (reference sequence). V shed 3 bases and J shed 10 bases, with 8 bases lying between them. The chain's CDR3 is CASSSIGSPLHF. Written as DNA, the CDR3 is TGTGCCAGCAGCTCGATTGGATCACCCCTCCACTTT. Complete variable domain (other parts from reference TRBV5-4 and TRBJ1-6): ETGVTQSPTHLIKTRGQQVTLRCSSQSGHNTVSWYQQALGQGPQFIFQYYREEENGRGNFPPRFSGLQFPNYSSELNVNALELDDSALYLCASSSIGSPLHFGNGTRLTVT.

This chain uses TRBV7-6 with TRBJ2-3, with 10 bases that match TRBD2. The CDR3 totals 16 residues. Germline assignment: CDR1 SGHVS and CDR2 FNYEAQ. V lost 3 bases to trimming and J lost 2 bases; unmatched junction nucleotides: 5. The CDR3 sequence: CASSFRTSGATDTQYF. The CDR3 DNA reads TGTGCCAGCAGCTTTCGGACTAGCGGAGCCACAGATACGCAGTATTTT.

This clone occurred a few times. The genes are TRBV29-1 and TRBJ1-1, with D possibly matching TRBD1 (5 bases). From germline, CDR1 is SQVTM and CDR2 ANQGSEA. V dropped 2 bases and J dropped 1 base, with 8 bases sitting between them. The CDR3 has 13 residues. The CDR3 protein is CSVESTANTEAFF. Written as DNA, the CDR3 is TGCAGCGTTGAATCGACAGCGAACACTGAAGCTTTCTTT.

This rearrangement joins TRBV7-9 to TRBJ1-1; D gene unclear. The germline CDR1 and CDR2 sequences are SEHNR and FQNEAQ (reference sequence). CDR3 length: 13 residues. Trimming took 6 bases from V and 3 from J, leaving 11 bases between them. The CDR3 nucleotides are TGTGCCAGCAGAGGCCCGGCGTACACTGAAGCTTTCTTT. The encoded protein is CASRGPAYTEAFF.

This chain links TRBV7-8 with TRBJ2-1; 9 bases are a match to TRBD1. V gave up 4 bases and J gave up 4 bases; unmatched junction bases: 11. The CDR3 consists of 17 residues. CDR1 and CDR2 (germline): SGHVS, FQNEAQ. The CDR3 reads CASSYLQGQGLYNEQFF. CDR3 nucleotide sequence: TGTGCCAGCAGCTATTTACAGGGACAGGGACTTTACAATGAGCAGTTCTTC.

This rearrangement joins TRBV4-3 to TRBJ2-1, with D unclear. The CDR3 spans 15 residues. The ends were cut back, 0 bases at V and 2 bases at J, with 8 bases in the middle. Germline V gene lookup returns CDR1 LGHNA and CDR2 YSLEER. CDR3 DNA: TGCGCCAGCAGCCAAGATCGGAACCCCTACAATGAGCAGTTCTTC. Translated, it gives CASSQDRNPYNEQFF.

V usage is TRBV7-2 and J usage is TRBJ1-1, with a weak D call TRBD1 (6 bases). V shed 6 bases and J shed 5 bases, with 19 bases lying between them. CDR1 is SGHTA and CDR2 is FQGNSA in the germline V gene. The CDR3 spans 15 residues. The CDR3 nucleotides are TGTGCCAGCAGATCCTCGCCGGGGGCGGCGACTGAAGCTTTCTTT. Translation: CASRSSPGAATEAFF.

The chain has TRBV11-3 and TRBJ1-3; D gene uncertain. Germline V lookup: CDR1 SGHNT, CDR2 YENEEA. Trimming removed 1 base from V and 0 bases from J, with 10 bases in between. CDR3 length: 16 amino acids. The CDR3 DNA reads as TGTGCCAGCAGCTTAGGCAACAGCATCTCTGGAAACACCATATATTTT. Its translation is CASSLGNSISGNTIYF.

The chain is built from TRBV30 and TRBJ2-5, with D maybe TRBD2 (7 bases). The CDR3 totals 15 residues. The ends were cut back, 0 bases at V and 5 bases at J, with 16 bases in the middle. Looked up from germline, CDR1 is GTSNPN and CDR2 is SVGIG (reference sequence). This CDR3 reads CAWSVPGGLGETQYF. DNA for the CDR3: TGTGCCTGGAGTGTACCCGGGGGGCTCGGCGAGACCCAGTACTTC.

V gene TRBV7-8 combines with J gene TRBJ2-3; D perhaps matches TRBD2 (6 bases). CDR3 length equals 14 residues. Trimming cost V 5 bases and J 0 bases, with 9 bases left between them. CDR1 is SGHVS, CDR2 FQNEAQ, per germline. Here the CDR3 reads CASSPGGSTDTQYF. The CDR3 nucleotides read TGTGCCAGCAGCCCTGGAGGGAGCACAGATACGCAGTATTTT. The full variable domain, completed using reference TRBV7-8 and TRBJ2-3, is GAGVSQSPRYKVAKRGQDVALRCDPISGHVSLFWYQQALGQGPEFLTYFQNEAQLDKSGLPSDRFFAERPEGSVSTLKIQRTQQEDSAVYLCASSPGGSTDTQYFGPGTRLTVL.

V usage is TRBV7-2 and J usage is TRBJ1-2; D ambiguous. V was cut by 6 bases and J by 8 bases, with 16 bases left in between. The CDR3 runs to 13 residues. Germline V gene lookup returns CDR1 SGHTA and CDR2 FQGNSA. CDR3 DNA: TGTGCCAGCAGTCCAACCTCCTCTCGCGGCTACACCTTC. Translating gives CASSPTSSRGYTF.

The J gene is TRBJ1-6, the V gene TRBV19, with a possible D match to TRBD1 (6 bases). The CDR3 contains 13 residues. CDR1 is LNHDA and CDR2 is SQIVND in the germline V gene (reference sequence). V gave up 9 bases and J gave up 6 bases, with 12 bases separating them. CDR3 loop: CASVDSPNSPLHF. The CDR3 DNA reads as TGTGCCAGCGTGGACAGCCCTAATTCACCCCTCCACTTT.

The J gene is TRBJ1-5, the V gene TRBV12-5; the D gene is possibly TRBD1 (5 bases). With 5 bases removed from V and 0 bases from J, the gap between germline ends came to 14 bases. CDR1 is LGHNT, CDR2 FRNRAP, per germline. This CDR3 has 16 residues. CDR3 sequence: CASGPPVGDSNQPQHF. CDR3 nucleotides: TGTGCTAGTGGTCCGCCGGTGGGGGATAGCAATCAGCCCCAGCATTTT.

The chain uses TRBV6-5 and TRBJ1-5; D might be TRBD1 (5 bases). This CDR3 region has 15 residues. V was shortened by 4 bases and J by 3 bases, with 13 bases between the two germline ends. Germline V gene sequence: CDR1 MNHEY, CDR2 SVGAGI. CDR3 sequence (DNA): TGTGCCAGCAGTTTGGTGTCAGGGACCAATCAGCCCCAGCATTTT. Its translation is CASSLVSGTNQPQHF.

As DNA, the CDR3 is TGTGCAAGTCGCTTAGCGGGACACGACACCTACGAGCAGTACGTC. Protein sequence: CASRLAGHDTYEQYV. The chain joins TRBV12-2 to TRBJ2-7; the table's D call TRBD1 went unverified against the DNA. TRBV12-2 is reported as a pseudogene. The CDR3 sequence is 15 residues long.

This rearrangement joins TRBV9 to TRBJ1-1; unclear D gene. Per germline, CDR1 SGDLS and CDR2 YYNGEE. This CDR3 spans 13 amino acids. V was pared by 3 bases and J by 8 bases, with 14 bases between. This CDR3 is CASSDSLKTEAFF. DNA for the CDR3: TGTGCCAGCAGCGACTCACTCAAAACGGAAGCTTTCTTT.

The V and J genes are TRBV4-3 and TRBJ1-1; possibly TRBD1 for D (5 bases). The CDR3 totals 13 residues. V lost 1 base and J lost 6, with 9 bases in between. Germline V gives CDR1 LGHNA, CDR2 YSLEER. In DNA form, the CDR3 reads TGCGCCAGCAGCCAAGTCCAGGGCGCTGAAGCTTTCTTT. This gives the protein CASSQVQGAEAFF.

V usage is TRBV5-8 and J usage is TRBJ2-7; 7 bases line up with TRBD2. This CDR3 has 15 amino acids. The V gene's germline CDR1 is SGHTS and CDR2 YDEGEE. V gave up 2 bases and J gave up 5 bases; unmatched junction bases: 10. CDR3 sequence: CASSLYEGGVNEQYV. Here the CDR3 DNA reads TGTGCCAGCAGCTTATATGAGGGAGGGGTAAACGAGCAGTACGTC.

This chain links TRBV10-3 with TRBJ2-7, with 7 bases fitting TRBD2. The CDR3 has 14 residues. V trimming: 2 bases; J trimming: 6 bases; junction bases outside the gene matches: 7. CDR1 and CDR2 (germline): ENHRY, SYGVKD. Here the CDR3 DNA reads TGTGCCATCAGTGAGGAACTGGGGAGGGCCGAGCAGTACTTC. Protein product: CAISEELGRAEQYF.

The chain joins TRBV7-6 to TRBJ1-5; D is possibly TRBD1 (6 bases). Trimming pared 1 base from V and 6 bases from J, leaving 13 bases between. CDR3 size: 15 residues. From germline, CDR1 is SGHVS and CDR2 FNYEAQ. CDR3 protein: CASSLGWGGGQPQHF. The CDR3 bases are TGTGCCAGCAGCTTAGGATGGGGGGGCGGTCAGCCCCAGCATTTT.

This clone was recorded a few times. CDR3 DNA sequence: TGTGCCAGCAGCTTGTCGGCTAACTATGGCTACACCTTC. The encoded protein is CASSLSANYGYTF. This chain joins TRBV5-4 and TRBJ1-2; no clear D gene. The CDR3 runs to 13 residues. Germline V CDR1 and CDR2: SGHNT, YYREEE (reference sequence). V shed 1 base and J shed 0 bases, with 4 bases lying between them.

The genes are TRBV28 and TRBJ1-2; D remains unclear. Germline V gives CDR1 MDHEN, CDR2 SYDVKM. The CDR3 length is 11 residues. Deletions cut 6 bases from V and 2 bases from J, with 4 bases between. The chain's CDR3 is CASSLNYGYTF. The CDR3 nucleotides read TGTGCCAGCAGCCTAAACTATGGCTACACCTTC.

This clone was seen a single time. The CDR3 loop is CASSRTSNEQFF. Written as DNA, the CDR3 is TGTGCCAGCAGCCGGACTAGCAATGAGCAGTTCTTC. J is TRBJ2-1 and V is TRBV7-9; 7 positions agree with TRBD2. This CDR3 contains 12 residues. With 5 bases clipped from V and 6 bases from J, the junction kept 1 base outside the gene matches. Germline lookup yields CDR1 SEHNR and CDR2 FQNEAQ (reference sequence). Variable domain in full (rest from reference TRBV7-9 and TRBJ2-1): DTGVSQNPRHKITKRGQNVTFRCDPISEHNRLYWYRQTLGQGPEFLTYFQNEAQLEKSRLLSDRFSAERPKGSFSTLEIQRTEQGDSAMYLCASSRTSNEQFFGPGTRLTVL.

V gene TRBV5-1 combines with J gene TRBJ1-6, with D unresolved. This CDR3 is 15 amino acids long. V lost 3 bases and J lost 3, with 10 bases in between. In germline, CDR1 is SGHRS, CDR2 YFSETQ. The DNA for the CDR3 is TGCGCCAGCAGCTCCGTACAGAGCTATAATTCACCCCTCCACTTT. As protein: CASSSVQSYNSPLHF.

The DNA of the CDR3 is TGCGCCAGCAGTACATCCCGTAATTCACCCCTCCACTTT. Amino acids: CASSTSRNSPLHF. The V call is TRBV4-3, the J call TRBJ1-6; no clear D gene. Germline values: CDR1 LGHNA, CDR2 YSLEER. The V end lost 6 bases, the J end lost 6 bases, and 9 bases lay between the germline ends. The CDR3 covers 13 residues.

In its sample, this clone was seen a few times. The chain employs TRBV28 and TRBJ1-5; D gene ambiguous. V was shortened by 2 bases and J by 0 bases, with 8 bases between the two germline ends. Germline lookup yields CDR1 MDHEN and CDR2 SYDVKM. This CDR3 region has 15 residues. CDR3 DNA sequence: TGTGCCAGCAGTTTAGACGTCGGTAGCAATCAGCCCCAGCATTTT. Its translation: CASSLDVGSNQPQHF.

The chain recombines TRBV7-2 with TRBJ2-6; no firm D call. This CDR3 contains 15 residues. From germline, CDR1 is SGHTA and CDR2 FQGNSA. Trimming removed 1 base at V and 3 bases at J, with 7 bases between. The CDR3 reads CASSLGHGGANVLTF. The CDR3 DNA sequence: TGTGCCAGCAGCTTAGGACACGGTGGGGCCAACGTCCTGACTTTC.

V gene TRBV27 combines with J gene TRBJ1-1; D gene uncertain. Germline V CDR1 and CDR2: MNHEY, SMNVEV (reference sequence). CDR3 length equals 14 residues. The V end was cut by 2 bases, the J end by 1 base, with 8 bases between. The CDR3 nucleotides are TGTGCCAGCAGTTTAGAGGGTACGAACACTGAAGCTTTCTTT. Encoded protein: CASSLEGTNTEAFF.

The chain combines TRBV7-8 with TRBJ2-1, with 10 bases matching TRBD2. The CDR3 extends over 19 amino acids. Germline-derived CDR1 and CDR2 are SGHVS and FQNEAQ. V lost 1 base, J lost 2 bases, and 11 bases stayed unmatched. The CDR3, as DNA: TGTGCCAGCAGCTTAGGTTACTTCGAGAGCGGGAGGGCCTACAATGAGCAGTTCTTC. It specifies CASSLGYFESGRAYNEQFF.